The entry below gives a single T cell receptor (beta chain) sequence along with its context. The data were obtained in a study of blood T cell repertoires in COVID-19. Study information: The cDNA or gDNA used as material had been derived from T cells, B-cell-depleted T cells, or PBMCs.

Sequencing was performed with immunoSEQ multiplex PCR; in TCRdb, only in-frame clones are kept and a portion is missing. Counted here are 200,000 to 250,000 clones, 88% occurring once; the ten biggest clones make up 2.5% to 3.5%. The sample was peripheral blood. The TCR originated in a woman aged 55-69 years with acute or convalescent COVID-19.

CDR3 coding DNA: TGTGCCAGCAATCGGTCTGGCGGCGAAAAACTGTTTTTT. Translated: CASNRSGGEKLFF. The chain combines TRBV6-5 with TRBJ1-4; D is undetermined. Trimming left V 7 bases short and J 8 bases short, with 14 bases between. CDR1 is MNHEY, CDR2 SVGAGI, per germline. The CDR3 totals 13 residues.